This TCR beta chain was sequenced for a study of shared clonotypes between healthy human individuals. Broader study findings: Approximately 5.4% of naive CD4 clonotypes were common to a few donors. Specimens sampled were limited to blood, with tissue repertoires likely differing.

Clones were read by immunoSEQ multiplex PCR, and TCRdb kept only the in-frame ones, dropping some. Altogether around 100,000 clones are present, 67% being singletons, with the ten largest covering approximately 25%. Remarks on this clone: The antigen is not known.

The V and J ends lost 7 bases and 1 base, in that order; junction bases with no gene match: 9. Germline CDR1 and CDR2: SEHNR and FQNEAQ (reference sequence). The CDR3 has 15 residues. The sequenced material came from memory CD8+ T cells sorted from blood. Subset of the sample: CD45RO+ cells pooled with CCR7-negative TemRA cells. The chain carries TRBV7-9 and TRBJ1-1, with 7 bases that match TRBD1. This receptor was taken from a woman under 40 in good health. CDR3 coding DNA: TGTGCCAGCAACCTACAGGGGCGACCGAACACTGAAGCTTTCTTT. Translation gives CASNLQGRPNTEAFF.